This passage covers 15 T cell receptor beta chains from one sample sequenced in a study of blood T cells in healthy people across ages. It was with a sample-barcoded 5' primer and a J-beta primer mix that a second PCR of roughly 6 to 12 cycles was run. One entry per CDR3 protein results from TCRdb running MiXCR on the 5' RACE reads. Seen here are around 1,000,000 distinct CDR3 sequences, 35% to 40% observed once, and the top ten hold 10% to 15%. Sample: blood. These receptors were taken from a man aged 18 to 30 in good health.

The chain has TRBV20-1 and TRBJ1-2; D remains ambiguous. The CDR3 extends over 13 amino acids. The germline gives CDR1 DFQATT, CDR2 SNEGSKA (reference sequence). V dropped 6 bases and J dropped 4 bases, with 15 bases sitting between them. The CDR3: CSAQTSPRYGYTF. In DNA form, the CDR3 reads TGCAGTGCCCAAACCTCGCCGCGCTATGGCTACACCTTC.

The chain carries TRBV2 and TRBJ1-5, with D possibly being TRBD1 (6 bases). Germline assignment: CDR1 SNHLY and CDR2 FYNNEI. V was shortened by 3 bases and J by 4 bases, with 25 bases between the two germline ends. The CDR3 length is 19 residues. The CDR3 here is CASSELVGFGTRNNQPQHF. The CDR3 region has the DNA TGTGCCAGCAGTGAGTTGGTCGGATTTGGGACAAGAAATAATCAGCCCCAGCATTTT.

The chain joins TRBV5-8 to TRBJ1-5; D unresolved. This CDR3 has 15 residues. Germline CDR1 and CDR2: SGHTS and YDEGEE. Trimming removed 4 bases at V and 5 bases at J, with 16 bases between. The CDR3 reads CASSPGRLPDQPQHF. The CDR3 DNA reads TGTGCCAGCAGCCCAGGACGCCTCCCGGATCAGCCCCAGCATTTT.

The table lists this clonotype with a few counts. The chain links TRBV5-1 to TRBJ2-2, with D hard to call. The CDR3 extends over 16 amino acids. Germline-derived CDR1 and CDR2 are SGHRS and YFSETQ. V was shortened by 0 bases and J by 0 bases, with 9 bases between the two germline ends. The CDR3 DNA is TGCGCCAGCAGCTTGGAGAGGACGGCGAACACCGGGGAGCTGTTTTTT. Residues: CASSLERTANTGELFF.

The rearrangement uses TRBV7-9 and TRBJ2-1, with a weak D call TRBD2 (7 bases). Germline V gives CDR1 SEHNR, CDR2 FQNEAQ (reference sequence). V was shortened by 4 bases and J by 6 bases, with 13 bases between the two germline ends. The CDR3 has 14 amino acids. This CDR3 reads CASSSWGGFNEQFF. CDR3 DNA sequence: TGTGCCAGCAGCTCCTGGGGGGGCTTCAATGAGCAGTTCTTC.

V is TRBV6-5 and J is TRBJ1-1; D is unresolved. Germline CDR1 reads MNHEY; CDR2 reads SVGAGI. V lost 0 bases and J 0 bases, leaving 5 bases between the germline ends. This CDR3 has 14 amino acids. The CDR3 protein is CASSYSRVNTEAFF. CDR3 nucleotides: TGTGCCAGCAGTTACTCGAGAGTGAACACTGAAGCTTTCTTT.

This clonotype was seen a handful of times. The rearrangement uses TRBV20-1 and TRBJ1-5, with D perhaps TRBD1 (5 bases). Germline V CDR1 and CDR2: DFQATT, SNEGSKA (reference sequence). V was clipped by 1 base and J by 0 bases, with 10 bases between them. The CDR3 is 15 amino acids. In nucleotides, the CDR3 is TGCAGTGCTAGAGTCCAGGGACCTAGCAATCAGCCCCAGCATTTT. Translation gives CSARVQGPSNQPQHF.

This clonotype was detected a few times. The chain recombines TRBV29-1 with TRBJ2-7, with a weak D call TRBD1 (5 bases). Trimming cost V 6 bases and J 0 bases, with 15 bases left between them. Germline V gene sequence: CDR1 SQVTM, CDR2 ANQGSEA. This CDR3 has 14 residues. The CDR3 here is CSVKPSGISYEQYF. Here the CDR3 DNA reads TGCAGCGTCAAACCTTCAGGGATCTCCTACGAGCAGTACTTC.

This clonotype was detected many times. The J gene is TRBJ1-2, the V gene TRBV28; 9 bases are a match to TRBD1. V was clipped by 7 bases and J by 7 bases; unmatched bases: 10. The CDR3 spans 14 residues. The germline V gene encodes CDR1 MDHEN and CDR2 SYDVKM. Here the CDR3 DNA reads TGTGCCAGCACTCCCTGGGACAGGGCGGGTGGCTACACCTTC. Amino acids: CASTPWDRAGGYTF.

The chain carries TRBV12-3 or TRBV12-4 and TRBJ1-5; D unresolved. The length of the CDR3 is 13 residues. Deletions cut 7 bases from V and 5 bases from J, with 12 bases between. The CDR3 is CASTQRRDQPQHF. DNA for the CDR3: TGTGCCAGCACCCAACGGCGGGATCAGCCCCAGCATTTT.

The table lists this clonotype with many counts. The V call is TRBV20-1, the J call TRBJ1-6; no reliable D call. CDR3 length: 11 residues. The germline V gene encodes CDR1 DFQATT and CDR2 SNEGSKA (reference sequence). V shed 3 bases and J shed 18 bases, with 15 bases lying between them. Here the CDR3 DNA reads TGCAGTGCTAGGTTGGGCCTTATTACCCACTTT. Its protein product is CSARLGLITHF.

This clonotype was counted only a few times. The chain employs TRBV6-5 and TRBJ1-2; D not resolved. Trimming left V 2 bases short and J 2 bases short, with 18 bases between. Germline CDR1 reads MNHEY; CDR2 reads SVGAGI. The CDR3 has 17 residues. CDR3 in DNA: TGTGCCAGCAGTTACCGCCCCATTATAGGGCAGAACTATGGCTACACCTTC. Translated: CASSYRPIIGQNYGYTF.

The chain employs TRBV9 and TRBJ2-7; D gene unclear. The CDR3 contains 15 residues. Germline CDR1 reads SGDLS; CDR2 reads YYNGEE. The ends were cut back, 0 bases at V and 7 bases at J, with 17 bases in the middle. The CDR3: CASSVGQNIYNEQYF. CDR3 nucleotide sequence: TGTGCCAGCAGCGTAGGGCAGAACATCTACAATGAGCAGTACTTC.

A word on this clonotype: Being one base from a much bigger clone, this may be a read error. The genes are TRBV4-3 and TRBJ2-3; D uncertain. CDR3 size: 14 residues. Germline-derived CDR1 and CDR2 are LGHNA and YSLEER. V was clipped by 4 bases and J by 4 bases, with 12 bases between them. The CDR3 reads CASSPTSVADTQYF. CDR3 in DNA: TGCGCCAGCAGCCCCACGAGCGTGGCAGATACGCAGTATTTT.

The chain carries TRBV3-1 and TRBJ1-6, with TRBD1 matching over 7 bases. V shed 0 bases, J shed 10 bases, and the junction held 3 bases outside the gene matches. This CDR3 contains 14 residues. From germline, CDR1 is LGHDT and CDR2 YNNKEL (reference sequence). The CDR3 is CASSQETGWSPLHF. The CDR3 DNA reads TGTGCCAGCAGCCAAGAGACAGGGTGGTCACCCCTCCACTTT.